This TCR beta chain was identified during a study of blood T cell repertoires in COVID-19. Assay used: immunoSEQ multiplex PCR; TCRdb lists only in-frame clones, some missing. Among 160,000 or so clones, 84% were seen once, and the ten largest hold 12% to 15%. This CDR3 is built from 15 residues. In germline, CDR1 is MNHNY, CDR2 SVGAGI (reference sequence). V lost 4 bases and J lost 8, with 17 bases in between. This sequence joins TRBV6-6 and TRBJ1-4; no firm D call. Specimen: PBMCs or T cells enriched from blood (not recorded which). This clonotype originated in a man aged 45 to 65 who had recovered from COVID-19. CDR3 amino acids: CASSSRSLSGEKLFF. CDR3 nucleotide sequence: TGTGCCAGCAGTTCCCGGTCTCTATCAGGAGAAAAACTGTTTTTT.